The rows below give T cell receptor beta chains drawn from one sample of a study of blood T cell repertoires in COVID-19. Libraries were prepared by immunoSEQ multiplex PCR; TCRdb keeps only in-frame clonotypes and omits some of them. In the table there are a few hundred thousand clones, roughly nine tenths of which are singletons. The sample comprised peripheral blood. The receptors derive from a man over 45 with acute or convalescent COVID-19. CDR3s include the opening cysteine and the closing phenylalanine or tryptophan. The D gene is left open where the match is weak. Expanded clones get a size class; other rows say once, few or many, or leave the size out.

V	J	D	size	DNA	CDR3
TRBV10-1	TRBJ2-5	.	.	TGCGCCAGCAGTGATTCGGCGGGGCGGGAGACCCAGTACTTC	CASSDSAGRETQYF
TRBV3-1/TRBV3-2	TRBJ1-5	.	once	TGTGCCAGCAAGTGGGGAGGTCCCTTTAGTGGTCAGCCCCAGCATTTT	CASKWGGPFSGQPQHF
TRBV6-5	TRBJ2-1	.	.	TGTGCCAGCAGTCCTGGTCGCGCGATCAATGAGCAGTTCTTC	CASSPGRAINEQFF
TRBV7-3	TRBJ2-3	TRBD2	.	TGTGCCAGCAGCTCGGGACTACTCCCCCCGCTGTTT	CASSSGLLPPLF
TRBV5-1	TRBJ1-4	TRBD1	.	TGCGCCAGCAGCATGGGACAGGGGAATGAAAAACTGTTTTTT	CASSMGQGNEKLFF
TRBV7-9	TRBJ2-5	.	.	TGTGCCAGCAGTCCCGGACAGACAGAGACCCAGTACTTC	CASSPGQTETQYF
TRBV2	TRBJ1-1	.	.	TGTGCCAGCGGTAGTACGGCTGAAGCTTTCTTT	CASGSTAEAFF
TRBV5-1	TRBJ1-1	.	.	TGCGCCAGCAGCTCGGGACATTCGAACACTGAAGCTTTCTTT	CASSSGHSNTEAFF
TRBV20-1	TRBJ2-2	.	.	TGCAGTGCTAGTAACAGTCCCGGGGAGCTGTTTTTT	CSASNSPGELFF
TRBV5-5	TRBJ1-4	.	.	TGTGCCAGCAGCTTGGAAGTGAGGCTGTTTTTT	CASSLEVRLFF
TRBV5-4	TRBJ2-3	.	.	TGTGCCAGCAGCCGGCTTGGGCGGGGGCCGGATACGCAGTATTTT	CASSRLGRGPDTQYF
TRBV7-3	TRBJ2-7	.	.	TGTGCCAGCCTTCCGGGACTCCTGACCTACGAGCAGTACTTC	CASLPGLLTYEQYF
TRBV5-1	TRBJ2-1	TRBD2	few	TGCGCCAGCAGCTTGACTAGCGGGAGACCGACGAAATACAATGAGCAGTTCTTC	CASSLTSGRPTKYNEQFF
TRBV6-2/TRBV6-3	TRBJ1-5	.	once	TGTGCCAGCAGTTCCCCCCCGCGGCCCTTTAATCAGCCCCAGCATTTT	CASSSPPRPFNQPQHF
TRBV30	TRBJ2-7	.	.	TGTGCCTGGAGTCCGACTCACCCGTCCTCCTACGAGCAGTACTTC	CAWSPTHPSSYEQYF
TRBV5-1	TRBJ1-2	.	.	TGCGCCAGCAGCCCCGACAAAGGCTATGGCTACACCTTC	CASSPDKGYGYTF
TRBV6-1	TRBJ1-4	TRBD1	.	TGTGCCAGCAGTGAAGGGGACAGGGATGGTGAAAAACTGTTTTTT	CASSEGDRDGEKLFF
TRBV7-9	TRBJ2-5	TRBD1	.	TGTGCCAGCAGCCTCCGACAGGGGCTGCAGACCCAGTACTTC	CASSLRQGLQTQYF
TRBV2	TRBJ1-5	.	.	TGTGCCAGCGCACAGCGGTATAGCAATCAGCCCCAGCATTTT	CASAQRYSNQPQHF
TRBV6-4	TRBJ1-2	TRBD1	.	TGTGCCAGCAGTGATCTGACAGGGGCTAACTATGGCTACACCTTC	CASSDLTGANYGYTF
TRBV6-6	TRBJ1-1	.	few	TGTGCCAGCAGTTATTCGCGTTCTCTGAACACTGAAGCTTTCTTT	CASSYSRSLNTEAFF
TRBV11-2	TRBJ1-3	.	once	TGTGCCAGCAGCTTAGATCGTCGAAACACCATATATTTT	CASSLDRRNTIYF
TRBV19	TRBJ1-1	TRBD1	once	TGTGCCAGTAGTATAGATCCCCGGACAGGGGGAAACACTGAAGCTTTCTTT	CASSIDPRTGGNTEAFF
TRBV12-3/TRBV12-4	TRBJ1-1	TRBD1	few	TGTGCCAGCAGGGGGACAGGTTACACTGAAGCTTTCTTT	CASRGTGYTEAFF
TRBV24-1	TRBJ2-2	.	.	TGTGCCACCAGTGAGGGGGCCAACACCGGGGAGCTGTTTTTT	CATSEGANTGELFF
TRBV15	TRBJ1-1	.	.	TGTGCCACCAGCAGAGGGGGGGGGTTGATTAACACTGAAGCTTTCTTT	CATSRGGGLINTEAFF
TRBV9	TRBJ2-5	.	.	TGTGCCAGCAGCTCCCCCCGAGGGTCCGGGATCGAGACCCAGTACTTC	CASSSPRGSGIETQYF
TRBV3-1/TRBV3-2	TRBJ1-6	TRBD1	.	TGTGCCAGCAGCCAAGATGGGGACAGGAATTCACCCCTCCACTTT	CASSQDGDRNSPLHF
TRBV30	TRBJ1-2	TRBD1	.	TGTGCCTGGAGTCCCTGGGACAGCCAGTCCTATGGCTACACCTTC	CAWSPWDSQSYGYTF
TRBV13	TRBJ2-7	.	.	TGTGCCAGCAGCTTAAAACAGGGATGGTACGAGCAGTACTTC	CASSLKQGWYEQYF
TRBV3-1/TRBV3-2	TRBJ2-5	TRBD2	.	TGTGCCAGCAGCCAGAGGGGATCTGGGCGGGGGCAAGAGACCCAGTACTTC	CASSQRGSGRGQETQYF
TRBV3-1/TRBV3-2	TRBJ2-5	TRBD2	.	TGTGCCAGCAGCTTTATAGCGGGGGGGCAAGAGACCCAGTACTTC	CASSFIAGGQETQYF
TRBV18	TRBJ2-2	.	.	TGTGCCAGCTCACCTCAGGGGTCCGGGGAGCTGTTTTTT	CASSPQGSGELFF
TRBV11-1	TRBJ2-1	TRBD2	once	TGTGCCAGCAGCTTGCTGGGGGGGGTCCTCATGGAGCAGTTCTTC	CASSLLGGVLMEQFF
TRBV28	TRBJ2-1	.	.	TGTGCCAGCAGTTTAGTGGGGCAGGGCTCCTACAATGAGCAGTTCTTC	CASSLVGQGSYNEQFF
TRBV19	TRBJ2-5	TRBD2	.	TGTGCCAGTAGTATGTATGGGGGAGGGGAGACCCAGTACTTC	CASSMYGGGETQYF
TRBV30	TRBJ1-2	TRBD1	.	TGTGCGCAACAGGGGGCTTCTCCTGGCTACACCTTC	CAQQGASPGYTF
TRBV7-8	TRBJ1-1	.	.	TGTGCCAGCAGCTACGACACTGGGCCAGGGAAGGGCACTGAAGCTTTCTTT	CASSYDTGPGKGTEAFF
TRBV27	TRBJ2-1	TRBD2	.	TGTGCCAGCAGTTTAGGACTAGGCCGTTACAATGAGCAGTTCTTC	CASSLGLGRYNEQFF
TRBV18	TRBJ1-1	TRBD1	.	TGTGCCAGCTCACCTGACAGGGGGATGAACACTGAAGCTTTCTTT	CASSPDRGMNTEAFF
TRBV11-1	TRBJ1-4	TRBD1	.	TGTGCCAGCAGCTCCAGAGAGGGACAGCTGAATGAAAAACTGTTTTTT	CASSSREGQLNEKLFF
TRBV19	TRBJ1-1	.	.	TGTGCCACGGACAACTTGAACACTGAAGCTTTCTTT	CATDNLNTEAFF
TRBV4-2	TRBJ1-2	TRBD1	.	TGTGCCAGCAGCCCCGGGACAGCTAACTATGGCTACACCTTC	CASSPGTANYGYTF
TRBV4-2	TRBJ2-3	.	.	TGTGCCAGCAGCCAAGATGGTTTCAGGGGGAGGACCTCCACAGATACGCAGTATTTT	CASSQDGFRGRTSTDTQYF
TRBV3-1/TRBV3-2	TRBJ1-4	.	.	TGTGCCAGCAGCCAAGGGAGTGGGAAACTGTTTTTT	CASSQGSGKLFF
TRBV5-4	TRBJ1-1	.	.	TGTGCCAGCAGCTTTCAGGCCGGGAGGAAAACTGAAGCTTTCTTT	CASSFQAGRKTEAFF
TRBV5-1	TRBJ1-3	.	.	TGCGCCAGCAGCGAGGTCCCCCAGGGCGGTGGAAACACCATATATTTT	CASSEVPQGGGNTIYF
TRBV5-4	TRBJ1-2	TRBD1	.	TGTGCCAGCAGCCCGGGGACAGGGTCTCACTATGGCTACACCTTC	CASSPGTGSHYGYTF
TRBV29-1	TRBJ1-2	.	.	TGCAGCGCAGACAGCTACTATGGCTACACCTTC	CSADSYYGYTF
TRBV5-4	TRBJ2-7	.	once	TGTGCCAGCAGCTTGGGAGGTACCTACGAGCAGTACTTC	CASSLGGTYEQYF
TRBV18	TRBJ1-5	.	once	TGTGCCAGCTCACCCCGGCCCCCCCGGGGTGTTAGCAATCAGCCCCAGCATTTT	CASSPRPPRGVSNQPQHF
TRBV30	TRBJ1-5	.	few	TGTGCCGGCCATAGACCCCCCGGAGGCAATCAGCCCCAGCATTTT	CAGHRPPGGNQPQHF
TRBV6-5	TRBJ2-1	.	.	TGTGCCAGCAGTTCGGGAGTTGAGCAGTTCTTC	CASSSGVEQFF
TRBV6-5	TRBJ1-2	TRBD1	.	TGTGCCAGCAGTCCCCGGGACAGGTACTATGGCTACACCTTC	CASSPRDRYYGYTF
TRBV12-5	TRBJ2-7	.	.	TGTGCTAGTGGTCCCACCCTGGGCGCCTACGAGCAGTACTTC	CASGPTLGAYEQYF